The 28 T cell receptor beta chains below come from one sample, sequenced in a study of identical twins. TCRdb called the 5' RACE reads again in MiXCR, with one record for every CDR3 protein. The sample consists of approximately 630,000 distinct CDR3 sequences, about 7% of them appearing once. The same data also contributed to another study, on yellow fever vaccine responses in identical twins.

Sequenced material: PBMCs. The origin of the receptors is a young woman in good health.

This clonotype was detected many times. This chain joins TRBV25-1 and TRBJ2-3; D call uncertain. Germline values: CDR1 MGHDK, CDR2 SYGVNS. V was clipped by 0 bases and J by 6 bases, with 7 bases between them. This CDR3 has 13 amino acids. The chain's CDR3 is CASSEYTADTQYF. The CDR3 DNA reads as TGTGCCAGCAGTGAATACACAGCCGATACGCAGTATTTT. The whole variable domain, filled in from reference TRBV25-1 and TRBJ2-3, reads EADIYQTPRYLVIGTGKKITLECSQTMGHDKMYWYQQDPGMELHLIHYSYGVNSTEKGDLSSESTVSRIRTEHFPLTLESARPSHTSQYLCASSEYTADTQYFGPGTRLTVL.

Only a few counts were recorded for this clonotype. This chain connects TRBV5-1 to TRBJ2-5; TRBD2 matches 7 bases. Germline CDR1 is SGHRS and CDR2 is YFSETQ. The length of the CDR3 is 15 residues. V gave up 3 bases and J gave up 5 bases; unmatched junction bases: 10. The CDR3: CASSSRLAQRETQYF. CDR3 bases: TGCGCCAGCAGCTCCCGACTAGCCCAAAGGGAGACCCAGTACTTC.

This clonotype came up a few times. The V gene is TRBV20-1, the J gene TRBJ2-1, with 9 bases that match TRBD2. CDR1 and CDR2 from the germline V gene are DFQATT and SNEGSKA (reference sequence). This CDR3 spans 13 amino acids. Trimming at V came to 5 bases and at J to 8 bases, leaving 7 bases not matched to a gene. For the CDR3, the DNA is TGCAGTGCTTTCGGAGCGGGAGGCGATGAGCAGTTCTTC. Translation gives CSAFGAGGDEQFF.

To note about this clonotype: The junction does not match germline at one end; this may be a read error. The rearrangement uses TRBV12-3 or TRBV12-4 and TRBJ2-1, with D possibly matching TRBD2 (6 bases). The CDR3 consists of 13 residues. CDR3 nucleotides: TGTACCAGCAGTTGGGGACGGGGGAATGAGCAGTTCTTC. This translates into CTSSWGRGNEQFF.

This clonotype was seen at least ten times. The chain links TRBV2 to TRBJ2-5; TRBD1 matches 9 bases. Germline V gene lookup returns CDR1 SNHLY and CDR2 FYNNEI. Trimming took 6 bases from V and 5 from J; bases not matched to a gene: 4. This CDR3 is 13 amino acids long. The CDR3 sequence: CASSTGGWETQYF. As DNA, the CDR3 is TGTGCCAGCAGCACAGGGGGCTGGGAGACCCAGTACTTC.

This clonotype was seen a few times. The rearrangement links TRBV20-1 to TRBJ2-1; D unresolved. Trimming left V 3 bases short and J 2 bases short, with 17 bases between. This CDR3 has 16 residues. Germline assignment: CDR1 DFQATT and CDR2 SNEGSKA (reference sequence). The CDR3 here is CSARFPAISTYNEQFF. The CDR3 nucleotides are TGCAGTGCTAGGTTCCCAGCGATCTCTACCTACAATGAGCAGTTCTTC.

CDR3: CSAQGRGQETQYF. As DNA, the CDR3 is TGCAGCGCCCAGGGAAGGGGCCAAGAGACCCAGTACTTC. The rearrangement links TRBV29-1 to TRBJ2-5, with D possibly TRBD1 on 5 matching bases. The CDR3 totals 13 residues. Trimming shortened V by 7 bases and J by 1 base, and 13 bases separated the two germline ends. Germline CDR1 reads SQVTM; CDR2 reads ANQGSEA.

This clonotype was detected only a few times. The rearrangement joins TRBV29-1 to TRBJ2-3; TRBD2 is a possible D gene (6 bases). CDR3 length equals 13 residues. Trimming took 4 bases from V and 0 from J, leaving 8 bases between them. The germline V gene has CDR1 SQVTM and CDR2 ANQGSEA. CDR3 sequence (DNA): TGCAGCGTTGTTCGGGGGAGCACAGATACGCAGTATTTT. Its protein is CSVVRGSTDTQYF.

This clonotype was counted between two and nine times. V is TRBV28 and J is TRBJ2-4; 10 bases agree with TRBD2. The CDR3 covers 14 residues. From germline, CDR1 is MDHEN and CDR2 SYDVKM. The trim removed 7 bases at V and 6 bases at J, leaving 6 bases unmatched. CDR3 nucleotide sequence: TGTGCCAGCATCCTAGCGGGAGCCGGAAACATTCAGTACTTC. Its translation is CASILAGAGNIQYF.

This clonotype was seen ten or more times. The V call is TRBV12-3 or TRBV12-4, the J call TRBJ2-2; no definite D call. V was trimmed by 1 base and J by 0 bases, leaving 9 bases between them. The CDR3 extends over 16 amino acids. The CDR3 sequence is CASSLGGSSNTGELFF. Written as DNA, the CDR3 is TGTGCCAGCAGTTTAGGTGGCAGTTCGAACACCGGGGAGCTGTTTTTT.

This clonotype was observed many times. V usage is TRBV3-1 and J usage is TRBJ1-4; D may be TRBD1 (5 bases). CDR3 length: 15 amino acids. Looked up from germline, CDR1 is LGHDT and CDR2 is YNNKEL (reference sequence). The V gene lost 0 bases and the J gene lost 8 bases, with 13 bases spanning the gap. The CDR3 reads CASSQEGGDREKLFF. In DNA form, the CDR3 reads TGTGCCAGCAGCCAAGAAGGAGGGGATCGGGAAAAACTGTTTTTT.

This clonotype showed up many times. Here the CDR3 reads CAISDWSGTDTQYF. DNA of the CDR3: TGTGCCATCAGTGATTGGTCCGGCACAGATACGCAGTATTTT. This chain connects TRBV10-3 to TRBJ2-3; D call uncertain. Germline V CDR1 and CDR2: ENHRY, SYGVKD. The germline V and J ends were trimmed by 3 bases and 1 base, with 8 bases remaining between them. The CDR3 length is 14 residues.

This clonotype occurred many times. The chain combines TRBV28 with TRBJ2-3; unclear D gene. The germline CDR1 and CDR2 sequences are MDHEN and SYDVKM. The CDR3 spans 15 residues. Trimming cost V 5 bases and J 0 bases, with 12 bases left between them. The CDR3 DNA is TGTGCCAGCAGTGTGAGAAGGGTTAGCACAGATACGCAGTATTTT. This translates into CASSVRRVSTDTQYF.

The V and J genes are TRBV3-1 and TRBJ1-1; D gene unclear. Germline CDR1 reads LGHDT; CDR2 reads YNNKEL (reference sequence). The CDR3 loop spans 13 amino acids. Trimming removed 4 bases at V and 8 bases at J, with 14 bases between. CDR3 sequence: CASSPLTTQEAFF. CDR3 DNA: TGTGCCAGCAGCCCTTTGACAACCCAAGAAGCTTTCTTT.

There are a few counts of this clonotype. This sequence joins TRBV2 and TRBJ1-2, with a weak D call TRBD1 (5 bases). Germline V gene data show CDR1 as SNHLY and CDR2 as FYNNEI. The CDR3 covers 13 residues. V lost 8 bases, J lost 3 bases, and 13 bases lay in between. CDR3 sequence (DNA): TGTGCCAGCGTCCTGGGGGATTACTATGGCTACACCTTC. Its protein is CASVLGDYYGYTF.

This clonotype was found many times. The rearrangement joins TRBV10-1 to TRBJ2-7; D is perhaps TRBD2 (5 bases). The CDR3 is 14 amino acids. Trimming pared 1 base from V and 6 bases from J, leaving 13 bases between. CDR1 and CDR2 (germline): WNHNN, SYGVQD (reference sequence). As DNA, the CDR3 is TGCGCCAGCAGTGAGTTGCCGCTCAGCGGCGAGCAGTACTTC. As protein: CASSELPLSGEQYF.

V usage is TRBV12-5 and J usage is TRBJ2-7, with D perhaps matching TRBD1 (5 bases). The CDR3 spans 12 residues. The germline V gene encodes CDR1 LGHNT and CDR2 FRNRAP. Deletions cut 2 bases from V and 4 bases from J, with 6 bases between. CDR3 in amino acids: CASGLRGYEQYF. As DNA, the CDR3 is TGTGCTAGTGGTTTGAGGGGATACGAGCAGTACTTC.

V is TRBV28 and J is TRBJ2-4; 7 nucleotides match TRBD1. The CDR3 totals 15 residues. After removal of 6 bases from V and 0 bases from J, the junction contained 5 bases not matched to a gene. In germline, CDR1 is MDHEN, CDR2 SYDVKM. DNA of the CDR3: TGTGCCAGCAGCCCAGGGGGAGTAGCCAAAAACATTCAGTACTTC. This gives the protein CASSPGGVAKNIQYF.

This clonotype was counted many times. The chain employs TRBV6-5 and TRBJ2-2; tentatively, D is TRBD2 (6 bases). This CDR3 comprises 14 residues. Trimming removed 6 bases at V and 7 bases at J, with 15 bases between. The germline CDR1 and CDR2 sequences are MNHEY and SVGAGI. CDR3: CASRLGGVGGELFF. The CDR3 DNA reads TGTGCCAGCAGACTCGGGGGAGTTGGCGGGGAGCTGTTTTTT.

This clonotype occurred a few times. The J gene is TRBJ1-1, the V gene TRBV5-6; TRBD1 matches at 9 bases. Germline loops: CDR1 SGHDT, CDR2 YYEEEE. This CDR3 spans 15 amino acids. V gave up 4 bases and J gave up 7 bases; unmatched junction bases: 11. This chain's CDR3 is CASSTAGQGFGEAFF. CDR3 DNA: TGTGCCAGCAGCACTGCGGGACAGGGTTTTGGTGAAGCTTTCTTT. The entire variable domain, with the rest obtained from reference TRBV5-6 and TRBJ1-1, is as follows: DAGVTQSPTHLIKTRGQQVTLRCSPKSGHDTVSWYQQALGQGPQFIFQYYEEEERQRGNFPDRFSGHQFPNYSSELNVNALLLGDSALYLCASSTAGQGFGEAFFGQGTRLTVV.

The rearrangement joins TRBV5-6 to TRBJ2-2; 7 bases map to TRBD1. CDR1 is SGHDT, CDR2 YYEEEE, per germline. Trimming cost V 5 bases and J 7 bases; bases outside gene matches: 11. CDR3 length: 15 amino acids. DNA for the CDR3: TGTGCCAGCAGTTCCGACAGGGATTTGATCGGGGAGCTGTTTTTT. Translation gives CASSSDRDLIGELFF.

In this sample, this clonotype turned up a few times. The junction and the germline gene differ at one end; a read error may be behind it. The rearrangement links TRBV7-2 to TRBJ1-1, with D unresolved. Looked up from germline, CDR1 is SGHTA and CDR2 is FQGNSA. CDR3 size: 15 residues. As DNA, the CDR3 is TGTGCCAGCAGCTTAGGTCCGCCATGGAACGCTGAAGCTTTCTTT. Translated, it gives CASSLGPPWNAEAFF.

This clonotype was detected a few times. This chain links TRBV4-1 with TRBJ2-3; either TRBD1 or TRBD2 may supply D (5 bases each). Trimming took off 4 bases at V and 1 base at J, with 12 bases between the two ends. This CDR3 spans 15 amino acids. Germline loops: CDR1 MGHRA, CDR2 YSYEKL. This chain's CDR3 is CASSPPGTGTDTQYF. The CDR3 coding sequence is TGCGCCAGCAGCCCTCCCGGGACGGGCACAGATACGCAGTATTTT.

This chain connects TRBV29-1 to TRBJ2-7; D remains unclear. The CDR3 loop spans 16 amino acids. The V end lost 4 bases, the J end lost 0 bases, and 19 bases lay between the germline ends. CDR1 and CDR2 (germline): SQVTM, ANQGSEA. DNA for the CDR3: TGCAGCGTTGGGGGAATCTGGGATGGGTCCTCCTACGAGCAGTACTTC. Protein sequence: CSVGGIWDGSSYEQYF.

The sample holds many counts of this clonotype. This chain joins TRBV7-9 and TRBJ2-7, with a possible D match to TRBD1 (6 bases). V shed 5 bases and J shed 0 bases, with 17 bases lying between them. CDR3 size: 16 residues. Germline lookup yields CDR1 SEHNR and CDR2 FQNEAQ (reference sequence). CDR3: CASSLLGGPTSYEQYF. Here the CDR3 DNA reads TGTGCCAGCAGCCTTTTAGGGGGACCAACCTCCTACGAGCAGTACTTC. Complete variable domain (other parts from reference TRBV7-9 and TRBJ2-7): DTGVSQNPRHKITKRGQNVTFRCDPISEHNRLYWYRQTLGQGPEFLTYFQNEAQLEKSRLLSDRFSAERPKGSFSTLEIQRTEQGDSAMYLCASSLLGGPTSYEQYFGPGTRLTVT.

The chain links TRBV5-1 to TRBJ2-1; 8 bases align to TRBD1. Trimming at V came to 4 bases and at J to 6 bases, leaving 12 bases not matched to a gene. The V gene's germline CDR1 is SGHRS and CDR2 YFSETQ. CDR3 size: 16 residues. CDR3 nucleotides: TGCGCCAGCAGCATCCCCGGGACAGGTCAGCGCAATGAGCAGTTCTTC. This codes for CASSIPGTGQRNEQFF.

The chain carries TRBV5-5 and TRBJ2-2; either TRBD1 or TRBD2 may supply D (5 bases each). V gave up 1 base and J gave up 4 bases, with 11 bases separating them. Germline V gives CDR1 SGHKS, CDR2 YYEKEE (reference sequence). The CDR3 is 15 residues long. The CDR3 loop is CASSLYFGGTGELFF. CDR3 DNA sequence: TGTGCCAGCAGCTTGTATTTTGGGGGCACCGGGGAGCTGTTTTTT.

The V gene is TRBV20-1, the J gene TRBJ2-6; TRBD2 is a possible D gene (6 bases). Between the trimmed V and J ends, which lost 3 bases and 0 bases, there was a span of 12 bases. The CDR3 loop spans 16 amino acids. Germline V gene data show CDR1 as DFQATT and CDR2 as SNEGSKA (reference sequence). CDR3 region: CSASGSGRSGANVLTF. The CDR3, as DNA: TGCAGTGCTAGCGGGAGTGGACGCTCTGGGGCCAACGTCCTGACTTTC.